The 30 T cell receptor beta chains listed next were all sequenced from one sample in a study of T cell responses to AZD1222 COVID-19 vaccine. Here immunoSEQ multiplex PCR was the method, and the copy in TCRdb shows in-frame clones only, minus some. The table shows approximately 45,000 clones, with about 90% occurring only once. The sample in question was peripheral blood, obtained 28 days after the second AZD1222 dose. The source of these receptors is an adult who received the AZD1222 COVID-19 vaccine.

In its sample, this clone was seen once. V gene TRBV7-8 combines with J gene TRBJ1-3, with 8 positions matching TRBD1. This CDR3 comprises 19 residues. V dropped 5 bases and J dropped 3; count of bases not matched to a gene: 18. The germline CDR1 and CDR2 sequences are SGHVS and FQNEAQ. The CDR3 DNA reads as TGTGCCAGCAGCCGAAAAACAAAGACAGGGGTGAAAGATGGAAACACCATATATTTT. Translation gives CASSRKTKTGVKDGNTIYF.

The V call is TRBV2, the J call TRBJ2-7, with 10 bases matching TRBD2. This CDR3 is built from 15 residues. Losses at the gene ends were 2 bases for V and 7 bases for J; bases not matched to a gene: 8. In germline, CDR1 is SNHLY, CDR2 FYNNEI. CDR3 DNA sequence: TGTGCCAGCAGTGAAAATGTAGCGGGAGGAGGGGAGCAGTACTTC. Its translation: CASSENVAGGGEQYF.

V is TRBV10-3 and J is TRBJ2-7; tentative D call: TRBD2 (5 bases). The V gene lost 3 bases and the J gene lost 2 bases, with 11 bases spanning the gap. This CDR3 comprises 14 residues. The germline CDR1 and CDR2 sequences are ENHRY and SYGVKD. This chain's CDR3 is CAISDSSYAYEQYF. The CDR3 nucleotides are TGTGCCATCAGTGACTCTAGCTACGCCTACGAGCAGTACTTC.

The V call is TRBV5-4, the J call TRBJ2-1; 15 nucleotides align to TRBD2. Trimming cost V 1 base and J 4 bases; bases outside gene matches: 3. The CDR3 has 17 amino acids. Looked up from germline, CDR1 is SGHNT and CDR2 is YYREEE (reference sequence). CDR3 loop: CASSLRTSGRGYNEQFF. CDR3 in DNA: TGTGCCAGCAGCTTGAGGACTAGCGGGAGGGGATACAATGAGCAGTTCTTC.

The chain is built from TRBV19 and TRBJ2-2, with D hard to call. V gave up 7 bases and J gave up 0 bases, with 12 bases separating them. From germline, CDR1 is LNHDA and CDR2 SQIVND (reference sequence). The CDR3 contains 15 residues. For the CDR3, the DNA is TGTGCCAGTACCCCCCAGGTGGCGAACACCGGGGAGCTGTTTTTT. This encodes CASTPQVANTGELFF.

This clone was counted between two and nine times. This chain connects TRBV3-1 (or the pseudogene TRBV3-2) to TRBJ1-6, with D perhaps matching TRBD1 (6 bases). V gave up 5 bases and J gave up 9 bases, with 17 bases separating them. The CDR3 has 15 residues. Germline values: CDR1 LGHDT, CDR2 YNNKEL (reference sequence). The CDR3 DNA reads TGTGCCAGCAGCTTAAGACGGACAGTTATTTCACCCCTCCACTTT. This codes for CASSLRRTVISPLHF.

The CDR3 loop reads CAISAPGITEAFF. CDR3 bases: TGTGCCATCAGTGCGCCAGGGATCACTGAAGCTTTCTTT. This sequence joins TRBV10-3 and TRBJ1-1, with D perhaps matching TRBD1 (5 bases). Germline values: CDR1 ENHRY, CDR2 SYGVKD. The CDR3 is 13 amino acids. Trimming removed 4 bases at V and 4 bases at J, with 10 bases between.

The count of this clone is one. The CDR3 DNA is TGCGCCAGCGCGCAAGAAGGCCTCCTCAACAAAGAGACCCAGTACTTC. Amino acids: CASAQEGLLNKETQYF. The chain links TRBV10-2 to TRBJ2-5; D remains unclear. From germline, CDR1 is WSHSY and CDR2 SAAADI. There are 16 residues in the CDR3. Trimming shortened V by 8 bases and J by 3 bases, and 22 bases separated the two germline ends.

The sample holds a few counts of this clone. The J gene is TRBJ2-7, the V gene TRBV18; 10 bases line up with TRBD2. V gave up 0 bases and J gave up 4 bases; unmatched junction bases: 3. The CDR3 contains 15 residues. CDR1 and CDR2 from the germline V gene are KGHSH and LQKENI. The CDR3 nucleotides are TGTGCCAGCTCACCACCGGCTAGCGGGAGTTACGAGCAGTACTTC. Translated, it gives CASSPPASGSYEQYF.

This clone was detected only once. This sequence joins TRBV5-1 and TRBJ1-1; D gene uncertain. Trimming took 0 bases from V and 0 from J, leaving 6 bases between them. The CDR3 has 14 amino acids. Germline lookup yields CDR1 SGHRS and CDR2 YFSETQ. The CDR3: CASSLEHLNTEAFF. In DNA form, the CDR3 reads TGCGCCAGCAGCTTGGAACATTTGAACACTGAAGCTTTCTTT.

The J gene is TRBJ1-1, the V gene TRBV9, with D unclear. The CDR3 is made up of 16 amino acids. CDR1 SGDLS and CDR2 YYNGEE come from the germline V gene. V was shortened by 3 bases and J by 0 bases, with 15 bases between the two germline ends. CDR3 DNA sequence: TGTGCCAGCAGCGCCGGAACGTCCCTCATGAACACTGAAGCTTTCTTT. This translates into CASSAGTSLMNTEAFF.

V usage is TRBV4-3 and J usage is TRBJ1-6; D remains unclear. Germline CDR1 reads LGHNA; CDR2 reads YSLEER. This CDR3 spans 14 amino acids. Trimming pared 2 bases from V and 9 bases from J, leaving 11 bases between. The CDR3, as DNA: TGCGCCAGCAGCCAAAATTGGGGTCTTTCACCCCTCCACTTT. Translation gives CASSQNWGLSPLHF.

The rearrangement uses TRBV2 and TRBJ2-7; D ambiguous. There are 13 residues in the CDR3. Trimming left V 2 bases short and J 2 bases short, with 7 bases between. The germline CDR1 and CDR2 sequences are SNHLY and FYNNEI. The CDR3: CASSELGTYEQYF. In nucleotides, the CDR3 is TGTGCCAGCAGTGAATTGGGCACCTACGAGCAGTACTTC.

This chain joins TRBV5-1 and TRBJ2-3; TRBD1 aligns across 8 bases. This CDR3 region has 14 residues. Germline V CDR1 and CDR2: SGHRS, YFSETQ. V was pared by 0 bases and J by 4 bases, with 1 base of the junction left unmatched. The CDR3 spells CASSLGQGSDTQYF. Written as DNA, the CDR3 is TGCGCCAGCAGCTTGGGACAGGGGTCAGATACGCAGTATTTT.

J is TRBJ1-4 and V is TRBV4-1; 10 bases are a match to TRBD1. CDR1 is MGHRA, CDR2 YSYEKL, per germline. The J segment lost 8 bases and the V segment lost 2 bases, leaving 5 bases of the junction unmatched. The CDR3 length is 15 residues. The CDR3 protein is CASSQWDRGDEKLFF. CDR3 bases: TGCGCCAGCAGCCAATGGGACAGGGGCGACGAAAAACTGTTTTTT.

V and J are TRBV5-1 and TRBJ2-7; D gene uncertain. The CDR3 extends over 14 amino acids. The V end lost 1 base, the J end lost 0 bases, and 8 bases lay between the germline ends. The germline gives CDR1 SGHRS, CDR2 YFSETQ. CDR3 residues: CASSLSGSSYEQYF. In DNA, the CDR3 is TGCGCCAGCAGCTTGTCCGGTAGCTCCTACGAGCAGTACTTC.

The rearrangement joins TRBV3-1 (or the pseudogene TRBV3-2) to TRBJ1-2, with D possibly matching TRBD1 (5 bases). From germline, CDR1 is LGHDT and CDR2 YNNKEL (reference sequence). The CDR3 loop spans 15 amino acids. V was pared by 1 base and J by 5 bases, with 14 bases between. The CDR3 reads CASSQGVGERYGYTF. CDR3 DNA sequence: TGTGCCAGCAGCCAAGGGGTAGGGGAGAGATATGGCTACACCTTC.

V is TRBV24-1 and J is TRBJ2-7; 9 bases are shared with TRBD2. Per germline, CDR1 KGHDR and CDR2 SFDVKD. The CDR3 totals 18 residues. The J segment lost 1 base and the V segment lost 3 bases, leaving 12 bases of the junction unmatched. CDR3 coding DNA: TGTGCCACCAGTGATGCCGATTCTGGAGCGGGAGGATCCTACGAGCAGTACTTC. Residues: CATSDADSGAGGSYEQYF.

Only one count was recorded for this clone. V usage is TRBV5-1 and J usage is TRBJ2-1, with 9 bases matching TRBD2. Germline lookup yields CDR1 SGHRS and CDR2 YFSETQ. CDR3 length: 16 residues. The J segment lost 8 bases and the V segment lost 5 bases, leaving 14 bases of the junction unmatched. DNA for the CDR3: TGCGCCAGCAGTTCCGGATGGAGCGGGAGGCTCGATGAGCAGTTCTTC. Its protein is CASSSGWSGRLDEQFF.

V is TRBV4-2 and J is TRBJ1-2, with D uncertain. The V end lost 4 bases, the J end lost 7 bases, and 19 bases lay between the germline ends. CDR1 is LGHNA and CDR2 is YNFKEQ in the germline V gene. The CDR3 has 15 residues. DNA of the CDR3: TGTGCCAGCAGCCCCCGTACTGGATGGTCTATTGGCTACACCTTC. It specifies CASSPRTGWSIGYTF.

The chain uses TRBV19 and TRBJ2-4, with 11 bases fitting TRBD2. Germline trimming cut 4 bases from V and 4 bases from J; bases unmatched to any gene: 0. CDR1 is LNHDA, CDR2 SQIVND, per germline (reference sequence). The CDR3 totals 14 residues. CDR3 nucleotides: TGTGCCAGTAGTAGACTAGCGGGAAAAAACATTCAGTACTTC. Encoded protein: CASSRLAGKNIQYF.

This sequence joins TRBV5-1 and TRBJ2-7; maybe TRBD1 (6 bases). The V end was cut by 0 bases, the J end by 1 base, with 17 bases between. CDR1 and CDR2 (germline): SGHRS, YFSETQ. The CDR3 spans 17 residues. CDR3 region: CASSLDGTPQISYEQYF. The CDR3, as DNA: TGCGCCAGCAGCTTGGATGGGACACCACAAATATCCTACGAGCAGTACTTC.

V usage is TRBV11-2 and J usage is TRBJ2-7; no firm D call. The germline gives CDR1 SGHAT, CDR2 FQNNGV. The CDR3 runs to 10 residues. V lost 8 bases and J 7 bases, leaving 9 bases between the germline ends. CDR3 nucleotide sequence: TGTGCCAGCTCCAACGGGGAGCAGTACTTC. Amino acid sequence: CASSNGEQYF.

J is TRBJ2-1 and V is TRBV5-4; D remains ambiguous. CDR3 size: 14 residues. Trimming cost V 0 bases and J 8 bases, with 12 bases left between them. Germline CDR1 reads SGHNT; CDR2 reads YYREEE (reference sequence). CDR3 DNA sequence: TGTGCCAGCAGCTTGGAAGGGATCTCACATGAGCAGTTCTTC. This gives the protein CASSLEGISHEQFF.

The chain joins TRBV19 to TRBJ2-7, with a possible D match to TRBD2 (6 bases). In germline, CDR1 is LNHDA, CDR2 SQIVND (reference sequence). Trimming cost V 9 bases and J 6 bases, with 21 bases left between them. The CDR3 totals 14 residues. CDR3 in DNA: TGTGCCAGCCAACTAACCCGCGGGGCCGGCGAGCAGTACTTC. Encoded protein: CASQLTRGAGEQYF.

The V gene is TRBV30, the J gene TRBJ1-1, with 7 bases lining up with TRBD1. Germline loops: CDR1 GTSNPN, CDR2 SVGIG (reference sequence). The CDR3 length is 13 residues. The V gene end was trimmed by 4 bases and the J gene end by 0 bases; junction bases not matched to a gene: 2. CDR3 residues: CAWKGTVNTEAFF. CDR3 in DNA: TGTGCCTGGAAAGGGACAGTGAACACTGAAGCTTTCTTT. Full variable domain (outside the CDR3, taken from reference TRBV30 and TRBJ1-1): SQTIHQWPATLVQPVGSPLSLECTVEGTSNPNLYWYRQAAGRGLQLLFYSVGIGQISSEVPQNLSASRPQDRQFILSSKKLLLSDSGFYLCAWKGTVNTEAFFGQGTRLTVV.

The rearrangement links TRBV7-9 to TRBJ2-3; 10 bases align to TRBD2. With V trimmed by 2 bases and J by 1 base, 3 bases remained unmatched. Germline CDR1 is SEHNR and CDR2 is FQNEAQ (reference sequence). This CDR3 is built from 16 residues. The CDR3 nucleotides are TGTGCCAGCAGCTTACTAACTAGCGGGGGCACAGATACGCAGTATTTT. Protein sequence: CASSLLTSGGTDTQYF.

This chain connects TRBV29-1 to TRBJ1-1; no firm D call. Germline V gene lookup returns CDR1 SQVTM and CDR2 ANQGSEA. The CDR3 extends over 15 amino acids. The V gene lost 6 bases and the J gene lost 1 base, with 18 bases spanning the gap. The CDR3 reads CSVAMGNKANTEAFF. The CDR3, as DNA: TGCAGCGTAGCGATGGGGAACAAAGCGAACACTGAAGCTTTCTTT.

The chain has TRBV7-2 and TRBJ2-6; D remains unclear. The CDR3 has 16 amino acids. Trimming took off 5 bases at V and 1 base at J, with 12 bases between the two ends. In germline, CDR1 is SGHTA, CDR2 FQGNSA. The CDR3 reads CASSPVVASGANVLTF. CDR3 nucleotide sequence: TGTGCCAGCAGCCCGGTGGTAGCTTCTGGGGCCAACGTCCTGACTTTC.

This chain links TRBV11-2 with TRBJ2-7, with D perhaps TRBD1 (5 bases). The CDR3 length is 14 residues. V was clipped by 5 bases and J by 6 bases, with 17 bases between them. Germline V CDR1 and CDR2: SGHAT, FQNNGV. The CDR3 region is CASSPLTGSREQYF. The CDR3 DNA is TGTGCCAGCAGCCCCCTTACAGGATCTCGCGAGCAGTACTTC. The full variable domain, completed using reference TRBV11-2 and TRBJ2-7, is EAGVAQSPRYKIIEKRQSVAFWCNPISGHATLYWYQQILGQGPKLLIQFQNNGVVDDSQLPKDRFSAERLKGVDSTLKIQPAKLEDSAVYLCASSPLTGSREQYFGPGTRLTVT.